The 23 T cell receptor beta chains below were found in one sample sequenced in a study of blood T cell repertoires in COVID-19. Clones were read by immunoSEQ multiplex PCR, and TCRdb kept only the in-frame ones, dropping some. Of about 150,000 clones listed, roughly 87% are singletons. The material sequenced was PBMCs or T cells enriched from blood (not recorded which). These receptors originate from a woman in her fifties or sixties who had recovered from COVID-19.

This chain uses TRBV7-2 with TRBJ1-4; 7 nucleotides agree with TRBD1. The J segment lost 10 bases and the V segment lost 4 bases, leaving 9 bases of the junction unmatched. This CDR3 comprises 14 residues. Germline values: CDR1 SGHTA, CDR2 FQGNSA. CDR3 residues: CASSSRQGEGKLFF. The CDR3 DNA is TGTGCCAGCAGCTCCCGGCAGGGGGAAGGAAAACTGTTTTTT.

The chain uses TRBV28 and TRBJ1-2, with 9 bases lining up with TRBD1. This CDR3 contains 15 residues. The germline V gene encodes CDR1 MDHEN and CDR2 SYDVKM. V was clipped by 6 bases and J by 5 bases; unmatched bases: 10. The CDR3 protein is CASRGLGDRGYGYTF. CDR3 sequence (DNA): TGTGCCAGCAGAGGCCTTGGAGACAGGGGGTATGGCTACACCTTC.

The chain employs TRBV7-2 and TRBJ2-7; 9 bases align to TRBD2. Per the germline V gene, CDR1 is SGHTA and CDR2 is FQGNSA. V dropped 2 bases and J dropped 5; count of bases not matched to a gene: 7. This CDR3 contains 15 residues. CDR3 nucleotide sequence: TGTGCCAGCAGCTTAAGTCGAGTAGCGGGAGACGAGCAGTACTTC. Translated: CASSLSRVAGDEQYF. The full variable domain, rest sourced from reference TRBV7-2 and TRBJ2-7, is GAGVSQSPSNKVTEKGKDVELRCDPISGHTALYWYRQSLGQGLEFLIYFQGNSAPDKSGLPSDRFSAERTGGSVSTLTIQRTQQEDSAVYLCASSLSRVAGDEQYFGPGTRLTVT.

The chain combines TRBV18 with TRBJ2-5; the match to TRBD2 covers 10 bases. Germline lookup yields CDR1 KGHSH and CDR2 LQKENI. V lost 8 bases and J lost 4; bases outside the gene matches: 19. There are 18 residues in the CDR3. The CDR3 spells CASRSLAGVNLPPETQYF. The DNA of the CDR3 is TGTGCCAGCAGGTCTCTAGCGGGAGTTAACCTGCCACCAGAGACCCAGTACTTC.

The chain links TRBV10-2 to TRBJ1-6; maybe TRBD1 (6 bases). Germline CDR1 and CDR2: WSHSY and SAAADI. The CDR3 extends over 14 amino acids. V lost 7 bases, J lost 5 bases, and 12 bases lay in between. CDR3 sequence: CASKYTGNNSPLHF. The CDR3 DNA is TGCGCCAGCAAATATACAGGGAATAATTCACCCCTCCACTTT.

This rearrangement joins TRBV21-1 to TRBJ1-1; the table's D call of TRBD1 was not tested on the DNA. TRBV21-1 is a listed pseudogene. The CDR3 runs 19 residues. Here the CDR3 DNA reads TGTGCCAGCAGCAAAAGCGCTCCCGGACAGGGGGTGATAAATGGTGAAGCTTTCTTT. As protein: CASSKSAPGQGVINGEAFF.

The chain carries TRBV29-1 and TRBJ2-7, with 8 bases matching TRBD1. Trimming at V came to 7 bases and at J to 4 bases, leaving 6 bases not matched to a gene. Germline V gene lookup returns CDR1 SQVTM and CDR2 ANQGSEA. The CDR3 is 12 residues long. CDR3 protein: CSAAGGAYEQYF. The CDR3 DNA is TGCAGCGCCGCAGGGGGCGCGTACGAGCAGTACTTC.

The CDR3 nucleotides read TGTGCCAGTAGTGGCTTGGACAGGGGATCTAACTATGGCTACACCTTC. Translation gives CASSGLDRGSNYGYTF. The J gene is TRBJ1-2, the V gene TRBV19; 9 bases align to TRBD1. The CDR3 is made up of 16 amino acids. V lost 5 bases, J lost 0 bases, and 7 bases stayed unmatched. The germline V gene has CDR1 LNHDA and CDR2 SQIVND (reference sequence).

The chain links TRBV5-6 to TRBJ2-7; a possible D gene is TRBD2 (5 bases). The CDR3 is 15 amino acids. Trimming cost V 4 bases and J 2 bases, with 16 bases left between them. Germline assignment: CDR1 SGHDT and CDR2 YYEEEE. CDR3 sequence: CASSPGAGKAYEQYF. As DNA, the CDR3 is TGTGCCAGCAGCCCGGGCGCGGGTAAGGCCTACGAGCAGTACTTC.

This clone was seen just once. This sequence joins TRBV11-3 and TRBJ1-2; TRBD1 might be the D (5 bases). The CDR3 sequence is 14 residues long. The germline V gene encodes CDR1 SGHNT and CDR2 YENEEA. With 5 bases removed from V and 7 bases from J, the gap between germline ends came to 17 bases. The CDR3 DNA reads TGTGCCAGCAGCCCTAGCGCCACGAGGGGTGGCTACACCTTC. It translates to CASSPSATRGGYTF.

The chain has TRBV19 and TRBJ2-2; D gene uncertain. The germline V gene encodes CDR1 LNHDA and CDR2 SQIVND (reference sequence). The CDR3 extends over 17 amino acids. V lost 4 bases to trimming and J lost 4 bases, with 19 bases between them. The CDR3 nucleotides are TGTGCCAGTAGTAGCCCAGCCTGGATAGCCGGCACCGGGGAGCTGTTTTTT. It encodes CASSSPAWIAGTGELFF.

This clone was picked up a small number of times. The CDR3 protein is CAWRVVGAGANYGYTF. The CDR3 region has the DNA TGTGCCTGGAGGGTGGTGGGGGCAGGAGCTAACTATGGCTACACCTTC. The genes are TRBV30 and TRBJ1-2, with D maybe TRBD1 (6 bases). V was pared by 3 bases and J by 0 bases, with 17 bases between. The length of the CDR3 is 16 residues. CDR1 GTSNPN and CDR2 SVGIG come from the germline V gene (reference sequence).

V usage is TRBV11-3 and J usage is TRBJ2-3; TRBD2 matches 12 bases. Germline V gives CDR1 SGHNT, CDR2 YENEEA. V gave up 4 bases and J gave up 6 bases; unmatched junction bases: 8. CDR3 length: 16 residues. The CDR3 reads CASSSRTSGKPDTQYF. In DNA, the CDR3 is TGTGCCAGCAGCTCCCGGACTAGCGGGAAGCCCGATACGCAGTATTTT.

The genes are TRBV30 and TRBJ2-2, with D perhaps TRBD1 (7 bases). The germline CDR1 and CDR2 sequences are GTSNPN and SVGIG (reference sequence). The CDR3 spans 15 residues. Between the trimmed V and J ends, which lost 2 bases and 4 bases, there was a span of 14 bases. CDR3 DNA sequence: TGTGCCTGGAGTAGCAGGGGGGCGGGCACCGGGGAGCTGTTTTTT. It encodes CAWSSRGAGTGELFF.

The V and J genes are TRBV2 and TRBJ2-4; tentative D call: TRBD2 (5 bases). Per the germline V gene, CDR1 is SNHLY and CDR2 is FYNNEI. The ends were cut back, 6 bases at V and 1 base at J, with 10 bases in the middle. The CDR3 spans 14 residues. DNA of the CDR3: TGTGCCAGCAGCGACCCGGGGGCCAAAAACATTCAGTACTTC. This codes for CASSDPGAKNIQYF.

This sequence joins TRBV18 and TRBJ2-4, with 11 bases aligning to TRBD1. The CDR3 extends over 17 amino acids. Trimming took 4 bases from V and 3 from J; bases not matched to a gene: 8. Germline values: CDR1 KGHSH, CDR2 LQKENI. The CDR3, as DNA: TGTGCCAGCTCACGGCCGGGACAGGGGGTAGGCAAAAACATTCAGTACTTC. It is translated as CASSRPGQGVGKNIQYF.

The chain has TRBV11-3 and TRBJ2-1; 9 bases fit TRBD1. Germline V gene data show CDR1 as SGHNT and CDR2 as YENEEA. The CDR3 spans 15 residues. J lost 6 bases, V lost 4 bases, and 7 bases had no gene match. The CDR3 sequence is CASSSGTGQGNEQFF. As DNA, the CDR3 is TGTGCCAGCAGCTCCGGGACAGGGCAAGGCAATGAGCAGTTCTTC.

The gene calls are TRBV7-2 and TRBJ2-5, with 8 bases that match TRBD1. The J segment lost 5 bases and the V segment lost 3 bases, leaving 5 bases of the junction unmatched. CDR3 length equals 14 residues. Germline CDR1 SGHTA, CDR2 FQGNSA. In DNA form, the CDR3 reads TGTGCCAGCAGCTTCGGACAGGGTGGGGAGACCCAGTACTTC. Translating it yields CASSFGQGGETQYF.

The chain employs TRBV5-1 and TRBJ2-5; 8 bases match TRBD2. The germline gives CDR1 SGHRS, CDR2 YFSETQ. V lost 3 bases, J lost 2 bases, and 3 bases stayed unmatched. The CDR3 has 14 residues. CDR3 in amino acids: CASSSLAGQETQYF. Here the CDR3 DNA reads TGCGCCAGCAGCTCTTTAGCGGGGCAAGAGACCCAGTACTTC.

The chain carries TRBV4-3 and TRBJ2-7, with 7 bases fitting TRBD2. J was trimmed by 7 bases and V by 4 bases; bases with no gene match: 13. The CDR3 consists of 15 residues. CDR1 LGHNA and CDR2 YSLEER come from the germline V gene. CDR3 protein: CASSLDSSGRGEQYF. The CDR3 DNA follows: TGCGCCAGCAGCCTAGACTCCTCTGGGAGGGGAGAGCAGTACTTC.

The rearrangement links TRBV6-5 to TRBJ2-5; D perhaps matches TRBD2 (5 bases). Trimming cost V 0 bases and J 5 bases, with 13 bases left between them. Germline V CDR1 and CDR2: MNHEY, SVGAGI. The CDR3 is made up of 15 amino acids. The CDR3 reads CASSYSAGSRETQYF. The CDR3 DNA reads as TGTGCCAGCAGTTACTCGGCGGGTTCACGGGAGACCCAGTACTTC.

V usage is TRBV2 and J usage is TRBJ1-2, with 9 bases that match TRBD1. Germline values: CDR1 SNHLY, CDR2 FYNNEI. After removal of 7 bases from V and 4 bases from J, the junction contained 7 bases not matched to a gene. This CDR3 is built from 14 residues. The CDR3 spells CASTLPGQGYGYTF. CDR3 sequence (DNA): TGTGCCAGCACACTCCCGGGACAGGGCTATGGCTACACCTTC.

CDR3 residues: CASSSRNIGQPNTDTQYF. CDR3 DNA: TGCGCCAGCAGCTCGCGAAACATTGGACAGCCTAACACAGATACGCAGTATTTT. This chain joins TRBV5-1 and TRBJ2-3; tentative D call: TRBD1 (6 bases). The V and J ends lost 3 bases and 2 bases respectively, with 22 bases between them. The CDR3 runs to 18 residues. The germline gives CDR1 SGHRS, CDR2 YFSETQ.